This TCR beta chain emerged from a study of blood T cell repertoires in COVID-19. This table comes from immunoSEQ multiplex PCR, and its TCRdb copy is limited to in-frame clones, with some not included. Seen here are under 300,000 clones, 88% observed once, and the top ten hold 2.5% to 3%. The CDR3 is 16 residues long. Two negative PCRs, clearance, or symptom resolution had been documented for recovered Cohort 3 donors. This chain joins TRBV21-1 and TRBJ2-5; the table calls TRBD2, which could not be checked here. TRBV21-1 is given as a pseudogene. This clonotype was sampled from a woman between 45 and 60 years old who had recovered from COVID-19. Sequencing was done on a sample of PBMCs or T cells enriched from blood (not recorded which). CDR3 bases: TGTGCCAGCAGCAAAAGGGACCTAGCGGCCCAAGAGACCCAGTACTTC. Translated, it gives CASSKRDLAAQETQYF.